These T cell receptor beta chains were read from a single sample in a study of shared clonotypes between healthy human individuals. TCRdb keeps only in-frame clones here, not all; method: immunoSEQ multiplex PCR. The sample lists some 1.5 million clones; 95% to 99% were seen once. Sample: naive CD4+ T cells sorted from blood. The receptors come from a man aged 25-45 years in good health. Both conserved end residues are part of each CDR3. The D gene is left open where the match is weak. Size values are once, few and many counts, or a class for expanded clones, and some rows have none.

v_call	d_call	clone_size	j_call	cdr3_nt	cdr3_aa
TRBV15	.	.	TRBJ1-1	TGTGCCACCAGCGGCAGGGTGGGCACTGAAGCTTTCTTT	CATSGRVGTEAFF
TRBV10-1	.	.	TRBJ2-2	TGCGCCAGCAGTGAGTCGGCGGGCACCGGGGAGCTGTTTTTT	CASSESAGTGELFF
TRBV7-3	.	once	TRBJ2-1	TGTGCCAGCAGCTCCACTCCCGTTGGAAACAATGAGCAGTTCTTC	CASSSTPVGNNEQFF
TRBV7-8	.	.	TRBJ2-7	TGTGCCAGCAGCTTAATTGTCGGGAATTCGGGCGAGCAGTACTTC	CASSLIVGNSGEQYF
TRBV6-1	.	.	TRBJ2-2	TGTGCCAGCAGGGACACCCTGAACACCGGGGAGCTGTTTTTT	CASRDTLNTGELFF
TRBV5-4	TRBD2	.	TRBJ2-4	TGTGCCAGCAGCTCCGGGACTAGCGGGAGAAGTTCCAAAAACATTCAGTACTTC	CASSSGTSGRSSKNIQYF
TRBV7-2	.	.	TRBJ2-7	TGTGCCAGCAGCCAAGAGGCTATCTACGAGCAGTACTTC	CASSQEAIYEQYF
TRBV28	.	.	TRBJ2-7	TGTGCCAGCAGTTTCGTCGATTCCCTGCCCTACGAGCAGTACTTC	CASSFVDSLPYEQYF
TRBV10-3	TRBD1	.	TRBJ1-1	TGTGCCATCAGGGACACCAAGACAGGGCTAACGAAAGAAGCTTTCTTT	CAIRDTKTGLTKEAFF
TRBV4-1	.	once	TRBJ2-1	TGCGCCAGCAGCCAAGATGAGGGGTTAAGGAGTGAGCAGTTCTTC	CASSQDEGLRSEQFF
TRBV11-2	TRBD2	.	TRBJ2-3	TGTGCCAGCAGCTTAGTAGGACTAGCGGGAGGAAACACAGATACGCAGTATTTT	CASSLVGLAGGNTDTQYF
TRBV6-5	.	.	TRBJ2-3	TGTGCCAGCAGTTACTCCAATAGTTTTGATACGCAGTATTTT	CASSYSNSFDTQYF
TRBV29-1	TRBD1	.	TRBJ1-3	TGCAGCGCCGTCGGGGGACAGGGAAACACCATATATTTT	CSAVGGQGNTIYF
TRBV2	.	.	TRBJ1-3	TGTGCCAGCAGTGGGGGGACTGGAAACACCATATATTTT	CASSGGTGNTIYF
TRBV6-6	.	.	TRBJ1-3	TGTGCCAGCAGTTACTCAATGGACACCATATATTTT	CASSYSMDTIYF
TRBV7-8	TRBD1	.	TRBJ2-1	TGTGCCAGCAGGGACGACAGGGGGGGATACAATGAGCAGTTCTTC	CASRDDRGGYNEQFF
TRBV27	.	.	TRBJ2-3	TGTGCCAGCAGTTTCTTATCATCAGGCACAGATACGCAGTATTTT	CASSFLSSGTDTQYF
TRBV5-1	.	.	TRBJ2-1	TGCGCCAGCAGCTTGAGTAGCGAGACTAGTGAGCAGTTCTTC	CASSLSSETSEQFF
TRBV7-9	TRBD2	.	TRBJ2-3	TGTGCCGTACGAAGCGGGAGTTTAGGCACAGATACGCAGTATTTT	CAVRSGSLGTDTQYF
TRBV2	TRBD1	.	TRBJ1-1	TGTGCCAGCAGTGCACAGGGACAGACGAACACTGAAGCTTTCTTT	CASSAQGQTNTEAFF
TRBV30	.	.	TRBJ2-2	TGTGCCTGGAGTGTGGGCCGCTTTTCCGGGGAGCTGTTTTTT	CAWSVGRFSGELFF
TRBV27	TRBD1	.	TRBJ1-5	TGTGCCAGCAGTTTAGGGACAGGGGGCAATCAGCCCCAGCATTTT	CASSLGTGGNQPQHF
TRBV19	.	.	TRBJ2-7	TGTGCCAGTAGCCTGGCCAAATCCTACGAGCAGTACTTC	CASSLAKSYEQYF
TRBV18	.	.	TRBJ2-5	TGTGCCAGCTCAGGGCGGTTGGAGGAGACCCAGTACTTC	CASSGRLEETQYF
TRBV6-6	TRBD1	.	TRBJ2-7	TGTGCCAGCAGTTACCTGGGACAGGGCTACGAGCAGTACTTC	CASSYLGQGYEQYF
TRBV5-1	.	.	TRBJ2-5	TGCGCCAGCAGCCACGCCCCACCACAGGGACAAGAGACCCAGTACTTC	CASSHAPPQGQETQYF
TRBV6-5	TRBD2	.	TRBJ2-1	TGTGCCAGCAGGCGAATAGCGGGCTCCTACAATGAGCAGTTCTTC	CASRRIAGSYNEQFF
TRBV28	.	.	TRBJ2-4	TGTGCCAGCCTCGGACCGGGCAAAAACATTCAGTACTTC	CASLGPGKNIQYF
TRBV6-9	.	.	TRBJ1-1	TGTGCCAGCAGTTATAGCGGAGGGGGAGGGCGGGACACTGAAGCTTTCTTT	CASSYSGGGGRDTEAFF
TRBV7-6	.	.	TRBJ1-2	TGTGCCAGCAGCTTAGCGCGGGGCGGTGGCTACACCTTC	CASSLARGGGYTF
TRBV20-1	TRBD2	once	TRBJ2-1	TGCAGTGCCTCACTAGCGGGAGAGCAGTTCTTC	CSASLAGEQFF
TRBV7-7	TRBD1	once	TRBJ1-3	TGTGCCAGCAGCCGCCGGACAGGGTCTGGAAACACCATATATTTT	CASSRRTGSGNTIYF
TRBV28	TRBD1	.	TRBJ1-2	TGTGCCAGCAGTTCACCCTTTCTGGACAGGGAATATGGCTACACCTTC	CASSSPFLDREYGYTF
TRBV19	.	.	TRBJ1-5	TGTGCCAGTAGTATAGGCGGTAGGAATCAGCCCCAGCATTTT	CASSIGGRNQPQHF
TRBV18	.	.	TRBJ1-1	TGTGCCAGCTCACCCCTCCAAATTCAGGCAGGGTCGAACACTGAAGCTTTCTTT	CASSPLQIQAGSNTEAFF
TRBV11-2	.	.	TRBJ1-5	TGTGCCAGCAGCGACCGGGGGACGGATCAGCCCCAGCATTTT	CASSDRGTDQPQHF
TRBV5-4	.	.	TRBJ1-5	TGTGCCAGCAGCTTGGTGGGGGGCGCGGGCAATCAGCCCCAGCATTTT	CASSLVGGAGNQPQHF
TRBV19	TRBD1	once	TRBJ2-7	TGTGCCAGTAGTAGTCGCGGGACAGGGTCCTACGAGCAGTACTTC	CASSSRGTGSYEQYF
TRBV19	.	.	TRBJ1-1	TGTGCCAGTAGTGGGCAGTTCACTGAAGCTTTCTTT	CASSGQFTEAFF
TRBV25-1	.	few	TRBJ2-2	TGTGCCAGCAGCCCGAGGCGGGAGCTGTTTTTT	CASSPRRELFF
TRBV4-2	.	.	TRBJ2-1	TGTGCCAGCAGCCAAGATGGCGCGAACAATGAGCAGTTCTTC	CASSQDGANNEQFF
TRBV2	.	.	TRBJ1-5	TGTGCCAGCAGTGCAGACAGAAATAGCAATCAGCCCCAGCATTTT	CASSADRNSNQPQHF
TRBV29-1	.	.	TRBJ1-1	TGCAGCTCAGAGAGGCATTTGAACACTGAAGCTTTCTTT	CSSERHLNTEAFF
TRBV29-1	TRBD1	.	TRBJ1-1	TGCAGCGTCGGTGCCCGGGACAGGGCCATCGAAGCTTTCTTT	CSVGARDRAIEAFF
TRBV19	.	once	TRBJ2-2	TGTGCCAGTATTAGCGGTGCGAACACCGGGGAGCTGTTTTTT	CASISGANTGELFF
TRBV19	TRBD1	.	TRBJ2-7	TGTGCCAGTAGTATAACAGGGGATTCCTACGAGCAGTACTTC	CASSITGDSYEQYF
TRBV6-5	.	.	TRBJ1-2	TGTGCCAGCAGGACTTCCTTGGGCTACACCTTC	CASRTSLGYTF
TRBV14	TRBD1	.	TRBJ2-3	TGTGCCAGCAGCCAGACAGGGGTCATTACAGATACGCAGTATTTT	CASSQTGVITDTQYF
TRBV10-3	TRBD1	.	TRBJ1-2	TGTGCCATCAGTAAACCGGGACAGGGGGTCTTACCCACCTTC	CAISKPGQGVLPTF
TRBV11-2	.	.	TRBJ2-1	TGTGCCAGCAGCTTGGAGGGTAAGGGAATTGGGCAGTTCTTC	CASSLEGKGIGQFF
TRBV5-6	.	.	TRBJ2-1	TGTGCCAGCAGCCCCCCAGGATTCTCCAATGAGCAGTTCTTC	CASSPPGFSNEQFF